Sequencing of this T cell receptor beta chain was carried out in a study of T cells after yellow fever vaccination. Study in general: SMART-Seq v4 Ultra Low Input prepared libraries from low-cell fractions.

CDR1 is SGHNT, CDR2 YYREEE, per germline (reference sequence). V shed 2 bases and J 6 bases; nucleotides not matched to a gene: 8. The CDR3 runs 15 residues. This clonotype was seen many times. TCRdb used MiXCR to reprocess the 5' RACE reads, holding one entry per CDR3 protein. The table lists some 240,000 distinct CDR3 sequences, around 3.5% of them singletons, with around 19% in the top ten. Sequenced here: PBMCs, sampled 15 days after the yellow fever booster vaccination. The chain uses TRBV5-4 and TRBJ2-3; 8 bases agree with TRBD2. The sequence was obtained from a man younger than 30 who received the YFV17D yellow fever vaccine. The CDR3 coding sequence is TGTGCCAGCAGCTTTCGGGGGGGGCTGTGGGATACGCAGTATTTT. Translating it yields CASSFRGGLWDTQYF.